This note documents a single T cell receptor (beta chain) sequence. The assay was immunoSEQ multiplex PCR, and TCRdb's table has in-frame clones only and misses some. The sample has a few hundred thousand clones, 90% seen once; the top ten hold just over 3%. The data are from a study of cytomegalovirus exposure and HLA in healthy donors. CDR1 is MDHEN and CDR2 is SYDVKM in the germline V gene. The CDR3 spans 12 residues. The V gene lost 7 bases and the J gene lost 2 bases, with 9 bases spanning the gap. This TCR came from a woman aged 25 to 39 in good health and CMV-seronegative. The V and J genes are TRBV28 and TRBJ2-7; no definite D call. The source material was PBMCs. Here the CDR3 DNA reads TGTGCCAGCAAGAACGTGGCCTACGAGCAGTACTTC. The encoded protein is CASKNVAYEQYF.